This entry is about one T cell receptor beta chain. Its antigen is undetermined. Only in-frame clones appear in the TCRdb table, and some are missing; sequencing was by immunoSEQ multiplex PCR. Of over 130,000 clones in the sample, approximately 86% were seen once. The V gene end was trimmed by 2 bases and the J gene end by 6 bases; junction bases not matched to a gene: 10. Germline V gene data show CDR1 as MGHDK and CDR2 as SYGVNS. CDR3 length: 16 amino acids. This specimen belongs to a study of cytomegalovirus exposure and HLA in healthy donors. The validation cohort, a group of 130 or so subjects, included the donors and was separate from the approximately 670-subject first cohort. Overall study findings and caveats: The CMV antigen specificity of a few CMV-associated chains was confirmed through in vitro analysis. The authors enumerated 150 to 200 TCR beta chains as linked to cytomegalovirus.

The sequence was obtained from a man between 18 and 35 years old in good health and CMV-seropositive. Source material: PBMCs. J is TRBJ2-3 and V is TRBV25-1; 8 nucleotides agree with TRBD1. The CDR3 is CASSEVDRGARDTQYF. The CDR3 nucleotides read TGTGCCAGCAGTGAAGTCGACAGGGGCGCAAGGGATACGCAGTATTTT.